The 10 T cell receptor beta chains reported below all come from one sample, sequenced in a study of shared T cell receptors in the human thymus. Assay used: immunoSEQ multiplex PCR; TCRdb lists only in-frame clones, some missing. The sample shows hundreds of thousands of clones, over 75% of them seen only once. A further study also used this sample, focusing on human thymus T cells.

The sample comprised thymocytes. Receptors were obtained from a boy under two years old with a congenital heart defect.

The chain has TRBV5-4 and TRBJ2-1; 8 nucleotides align to TRBD2. J lost 6 bases, V lost 4 bases, and 12 bases had no gene match. This CDR3 has 16 residues. The germline V gene has CDR1 SGHNT and CDR2 YYREEE (reference sequence). Written as DNA, the CDR3 is TGTGCCAGCAGCACCGGGGGGGAGGCAGGGACCAATGAGCAGTTCTTC. Translated, it gives CASSTGGEAGTNEQFF.

This clone was recorded once. Here the CDR3 DNA reads TGCGCCAGCTCTCATCACCGAGGGGAGCAGTTCTTC. It translates to CASSHHRGEQFF. The chain carries TRBV4-1 and TRBJ2-1; D perhaps matches TRBD2 (5 bases). Trimming shortened V by 8 bases and J by 10 bases, and 15 bases separated the two germline ends. Germline CDR1 MGHRA, CDR2 YSYEKL. The CDR3 is 12 amino acids.

This CDR3 is CATSRGRQGRIGSYEQYF. The CDR3 DNA follows: TGTGCCACCAGCAGGGGGAGGCAGGGAAGGATTGGCTCCTACGAGCAGTACTTC. The chain employs TRBV15 and TRBJ2-7; D may be TRBD2 (6 bases). Deletions cut 3 bases from V and 0 bases from J, with 21 bases between. The CDR3 totals 18 residues. Per the germline V gene, CDR1 is LNHNV and CDR2 is YYDKDF (reference sequence).

J is TRBJ2-1 and V is TRBV4-3, with D perhaps TRBD2 (6 bases). CDR1 is LGHNA and CDR2 is YSLEER in the germline V gene. The CDR3 length is 15 residues. The germline V and J ends were trimmed by 0 bases and 7 bases, with 13 bases remaining between them. The CDR3 is CASSQDREKGNEQFF. CDR3 nucleotides: TGCGCCAGCAGCCAAGATCGGGAGAAGGGAAATGAGCAGTTCTTC.

The chain recombines TRBV28 with TRBJ2-7; possible D gene TRBD2, 6 bases. The CDR3 has 14 amino acids. The germline V and J ends were trimmed by 2 bases and 8 bases, with 16 bases remaining between them. Per germline, CDR1 MDHEN and CDR2 SYDVKM. CDR3 in DNA: TGTGCCAGCAGTTTAAGGGACGGGGGACGGCAGCAGTACTTC. It translates to CASSLRDGGRQQYF.

V gene TRBV4-1 combines with J gene TRBJ2-1; 7 bases agree with TRBD1. This CDR3 is 15 amino acids long. The germline CDR1 and CDR2 sequences are MGHRA and YSYEKL. V lost 0 bases and J lost 7; bases outside the gene matches: 6. The CDR3 nucleotides are TGCGCCAGCAGCCAAGATCCGCAGGGACAGAATGAGCAGTTCTTC. This codes for CASSQDPQGQNEQFF.

This chain uses TRBV7-2 with TRBJ2-1, with TRBD2 matching 8 bases. V trimming: 1 base; J trimming: 0 bases; junction bases outside the gene matches: 11. The CDR3 runs 19 residues. Germline values: CDR1 SGHTA, CDR2 FQGNSA. CDR3 DNA: TGTGCCAGCAGCTTAGTCCCGGGACTAGTCTCCAGCTCCTACAATGAGCAGTTCTTC. Its translation is CASSLVPGLVSSSYNEQFF.

This chain connects TRBV6-5 to TRBJ2-7; 10 positions agree with TRBD2. Germline CDR1 MNHEY, CDR2 SVGAGI. The CDR3 has 16 amino acids. The V segment lost 1 base and the J segment 3 bases; nucleotides outside the gene matches: 6. The CDR3 is CASSYFGLAGVYEQYF. CDR3 DNA sequence: TGTGCCAGCAGTTACTTTGGGCTAGCGGGAGTCTACGAGCAGTACTTC.

The V call is TRBV6-5, the J call TRBJ2-3; maybe TRBD2 (6 bases). Trimming stripped 0 bases from V and 5 bases from J, with 12 bases between. The germline CDR1 and CDR2 sequences are MNHEY and SVGAGI. The CDR3 has 15 amino acids. The CDR3 protein is CASSYSGPRGDTQYF. The CDR3, as DNA: TGTGCCAGCAGTTACTCAGGACCGCGGGGAGATACGCAGTATTTT.

This sequence joins TRBV11-2 and TRBJ2-5; D perhaps matches TRBD1 (5 bases). Germline V gives CDR1 SGHAT, CDR2 FQNNGV. The CDR3 loop spans 16 amino acids. V was pared by 2 bases and J by 5 bases, with 18 bases between. CDR3 DNA sequence: TGTGCCAGCAGCTTATACCTTGGGGCGCGGCGGGAGACCCAGTACTTC. Translated, it gives CASSLYLGARRETQYF.